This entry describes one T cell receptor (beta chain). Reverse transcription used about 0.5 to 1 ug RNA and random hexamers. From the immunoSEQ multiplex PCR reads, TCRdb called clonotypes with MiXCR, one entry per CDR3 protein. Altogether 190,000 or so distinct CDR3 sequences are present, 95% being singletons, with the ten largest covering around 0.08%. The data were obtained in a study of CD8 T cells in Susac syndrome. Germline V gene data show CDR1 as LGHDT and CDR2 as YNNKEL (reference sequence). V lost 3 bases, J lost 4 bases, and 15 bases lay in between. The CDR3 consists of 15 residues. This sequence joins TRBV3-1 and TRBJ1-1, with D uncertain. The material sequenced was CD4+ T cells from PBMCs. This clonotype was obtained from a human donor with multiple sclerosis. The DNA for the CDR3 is TGTGCCAGCAGCCAGGGTTCTAGCCCCGTCACTGAAGCTTTCTTT. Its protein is CASSQGSSPVTEAFF.